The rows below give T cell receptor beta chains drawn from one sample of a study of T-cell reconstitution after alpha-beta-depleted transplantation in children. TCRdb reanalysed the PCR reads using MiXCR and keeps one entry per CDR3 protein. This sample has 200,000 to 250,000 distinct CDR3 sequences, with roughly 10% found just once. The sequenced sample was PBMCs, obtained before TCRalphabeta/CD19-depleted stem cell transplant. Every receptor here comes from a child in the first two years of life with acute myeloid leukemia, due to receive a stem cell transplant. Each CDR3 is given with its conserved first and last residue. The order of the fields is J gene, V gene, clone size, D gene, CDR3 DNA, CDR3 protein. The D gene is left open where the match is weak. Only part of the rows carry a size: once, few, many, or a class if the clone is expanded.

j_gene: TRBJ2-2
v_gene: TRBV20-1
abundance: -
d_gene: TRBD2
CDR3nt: TGCAGTGCAAGCGGGACTAGCTGGAGAAGGACCGGGGAGCTGTTTTTT
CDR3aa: CSASGTSWRRTGELFF

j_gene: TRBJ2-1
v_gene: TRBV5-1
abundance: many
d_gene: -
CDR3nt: TGCGCCAGCAGCTTGCAGGTCAACAATGAGCAGTTCTTC
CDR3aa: CASSLQVNNEQFF

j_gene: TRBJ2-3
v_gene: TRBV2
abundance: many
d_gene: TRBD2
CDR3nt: TGTGCCAGCAGTGACAGGGAGGGGGATACGCAGTATTTT
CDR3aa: CASSDREGDTQYF

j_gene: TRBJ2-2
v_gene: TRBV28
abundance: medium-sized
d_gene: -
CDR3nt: TGTGCCAGCAGTTTTGACGGCTCGAACACCGGGGAGCTGTTTTTT
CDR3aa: CASSFDGSNTGELFF

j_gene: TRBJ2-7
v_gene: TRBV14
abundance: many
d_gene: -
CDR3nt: TGTGCCAGCAGCCAAGCCTACGAGCAGTACTTC
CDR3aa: CASSQAYEQYF

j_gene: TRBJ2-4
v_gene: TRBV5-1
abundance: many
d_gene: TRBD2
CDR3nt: TGCGCCAGCAGCTACGCGGGGGGCGGCATTCAGTACTTC
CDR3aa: CASSYAGGGIQYF

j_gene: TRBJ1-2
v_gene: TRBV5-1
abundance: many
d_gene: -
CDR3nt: TGCGCCAGCAGCCCGGGGGGCGCGAACTATGGCTACACCTTC
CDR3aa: CASSPGGANYGYTF

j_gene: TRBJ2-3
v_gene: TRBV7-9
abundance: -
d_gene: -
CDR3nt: TGTGCCAGCAGCTTAAGTATCGGGACAGATACGCAGTATTTT
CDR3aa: CASSLSIGTDTQYF

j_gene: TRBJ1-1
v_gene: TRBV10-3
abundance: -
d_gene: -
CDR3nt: TGTGCCATCGGCGGGGGGCCCCTGAACACTGAAGCTTTCTTT
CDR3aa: CAIGGGPLNTEAFF

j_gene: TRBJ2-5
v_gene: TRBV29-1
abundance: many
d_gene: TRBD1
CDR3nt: TGCAGCGTTGTAAGACAGGGTAATCAAGAGACCCAGTACTTC
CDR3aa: CSVVRQGNQETQYF

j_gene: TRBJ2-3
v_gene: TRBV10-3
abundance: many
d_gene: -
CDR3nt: TGTGCCATCAGTGAGTCGCCAGATACGCAGTATTTT
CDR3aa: CAISESPDTQYF

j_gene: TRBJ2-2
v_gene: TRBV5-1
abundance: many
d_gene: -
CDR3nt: TGCGCCAGCAGCGGGTCACAGAACACCGGGGAGCTGTTTTTT
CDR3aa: CASSGSQNTGELFF

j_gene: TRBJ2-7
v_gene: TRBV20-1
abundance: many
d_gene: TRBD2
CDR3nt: TGCAGTGCTGGGGGGAATAGCGGGAGTTATTCCTACGAGCAGTACTTC
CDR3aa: CSAGGNSGSYSYEQYF

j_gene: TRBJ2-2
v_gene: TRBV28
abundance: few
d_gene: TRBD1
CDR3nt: TGTGCCAGCAGGGCGCCCGGGACAGGGTTAGCCGGGGAGCTGTTTTTT
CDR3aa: CASRAPGTGLAGELFF

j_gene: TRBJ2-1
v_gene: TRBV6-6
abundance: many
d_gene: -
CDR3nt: TGTGCCAGCAGTTACTCCTCAGCCAATGAGCAGTTCTTC
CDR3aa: CASSYSSANEQFF

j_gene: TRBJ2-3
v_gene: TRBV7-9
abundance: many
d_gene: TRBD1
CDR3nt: TGTGCCAGCAGCTCGGACAGGGTACGTCATACGCAGTATTTT
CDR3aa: CASSSDRVRHTQYF

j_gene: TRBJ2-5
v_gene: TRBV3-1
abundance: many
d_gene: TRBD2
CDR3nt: TGTGCCAGCAGCCCGGGACTAGCGGGAGGATGGGAGACCCAGTACTTC
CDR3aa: CASSPGLAGGWETQYF

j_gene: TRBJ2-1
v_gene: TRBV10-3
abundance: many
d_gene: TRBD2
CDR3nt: TGTGCCATCAAGCGGGAGGGTGGCAATGAGCAGTTCTTC
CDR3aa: CAIKREGGNEQFF

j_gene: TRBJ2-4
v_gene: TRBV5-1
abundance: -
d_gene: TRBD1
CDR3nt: TGCGCCAGCAGCAAGACAGGGGGCAGCAAAAACATTCAGTACTTC
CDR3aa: CASSKTGGSKNIQYF

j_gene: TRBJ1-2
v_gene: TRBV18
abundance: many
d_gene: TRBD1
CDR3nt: TGTGCCAGCTCACCGGGGGACAGGGGTTATGGCTACACCTTC
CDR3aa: CASSPGDRGYGYTF

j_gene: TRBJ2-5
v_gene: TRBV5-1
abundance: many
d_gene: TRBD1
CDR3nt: TGCGCCAGCAGCCACGACAGGGCCCAAGAGACCCAGTACTTC
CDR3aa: CASSHDRAQETQYF

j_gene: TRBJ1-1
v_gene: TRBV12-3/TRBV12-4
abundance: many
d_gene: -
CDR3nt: TGTGCCAGCAGAGTACTCGACACTGAAGCTTTCTTT
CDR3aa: CASRVLDTEAFF

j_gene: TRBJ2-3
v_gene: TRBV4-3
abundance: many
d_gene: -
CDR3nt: TGCGCCAGCAGCCAAGATCCCACCGGCACAGATACGCAGTATTTT
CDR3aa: CASSQDPTGTDTQYF

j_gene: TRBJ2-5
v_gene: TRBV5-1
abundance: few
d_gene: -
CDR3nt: TGCGCCAGCAGCTTCCACCCGGAATGGCAGTACTTC
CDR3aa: CASSFHPEWQYF

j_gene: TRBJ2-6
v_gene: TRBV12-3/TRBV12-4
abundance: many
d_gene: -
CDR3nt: TGTGCCAGCAGCAGGGACTCTGGGGCCAACGTCCTGACTTTC
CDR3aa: CASSRDSGANVLTF

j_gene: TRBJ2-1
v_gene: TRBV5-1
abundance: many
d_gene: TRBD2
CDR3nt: TGCGCCAGCAGCTTTGACCCGACTAGCGGGACCTACAATGAGCAGTTCTTC
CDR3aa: CASSFDPTSGTYNEQFF

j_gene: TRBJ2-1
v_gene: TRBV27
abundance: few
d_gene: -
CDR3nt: TGTGCCAGCAGCTTAAGGGATGGGGCGTATGAGCAGTTCTTC
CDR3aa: CASSLRDGAYEQFF

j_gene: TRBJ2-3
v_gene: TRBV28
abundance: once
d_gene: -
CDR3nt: TGTGCCAGCAACGAGGGCACAGATACGCAGTATTTT
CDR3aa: CASNEGTDTQYF

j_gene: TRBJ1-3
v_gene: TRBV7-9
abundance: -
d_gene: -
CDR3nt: TGTGCCAGCAGCCCGGGGGCTGGAAACACCATATATTTT
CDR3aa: CASSPGAGNTIYF